The T cell receptor beta chain under discussion was sequenced for a study of T cell clonotyping in hematopoietic cell transplantation (dated by TCRdb to the early 2020s). Context from the whole study: Pretransplant recipient samples were obtained after cytoreduction. Patient recruitment ran from 2015 to early 2017, and follow-up continued until September 2020 or death. A total of some 140 blood samples were gathered in the study from roughly 40 consecutive transplant recipients along with their related donors.

Results and caveats for the whole study, not just this receptor: Overlap with donor repertoires was found for only a small fraction of recipient repertoires, with over 97% found to appear de novo at the given depth. Sample size was limited, and cells were not sorted, so CD4 and CD8 repertoire contributions could not be separated. A decrease in recipient TCR diversity was observed after transplant, and a progressive increase in pathologically expanded clonotypes was seen from day 30 to day 180. Donor and pretransplant recipient Inverse Simpson Index values predicted broader posttransplant TCR repertoire diversity.

This clone appeared a single time. Its binding antigen is unknown. Nothing much larger sits one base from this clone, and base qualities are not available. The immunoSEQ assay, a bias-controlled multiplex PCR with V- and J-specific primers, was used to amplify TCR beta CDR3 regions from genomic DNA. A proprietary barcode and Illumina adapter sequences were added to the CDR3 amplicons in a second PCR step. CDR3 libraries were sequenced on an Illumina MiSeq instrument. Regarding the original processing steps: Export and quality control were handled in immunoSEQ Analyzer 3.0, while downstream analyses relied on R Bioconductor and Immunarch. Only productive rearrangements in the normalized downsampled data set went into calculating the repertoire metrics. In the normalized cohort, a clonotype counted as pathologically expanded if the clonotype was larger than 5 templates. The Inverse Simpson Index served as the measure of repertoire diversity. To capture all clonotypes, CMV-specificity analyses were performed on the non-normalized data set. Drawn from immuneACCESS, this table holds only the in-frame rearrangements with V and J called that TCRdb kept. Clones are partly lost; checked studies trace under half to an unresolved V gene and leave the rest unexplained. V, J and clone size reflect that table, while D and trimming were determined from the DNA. This sample has under 20,000 clones in its table, and 70% to 80% of those were observed once. The ten largest clones capture around 17% of the sample.

Trimming at the junction amounts to 3 bases on V and 1 base on J, and the germline ends lie 12 bases apart. The CDR3 has 15 amino acids, counting the end cysteine and phenylalanine. Only the CDR3 region is kept as DNA, spanning 45 bases read in frame from base 1. The germline V gene supplies CDR1 KGHSH and CDR2 LQKENI. The time point tag for this specimen amounts to: recipient sample about 28 days before transplant, after cytoreduction. Blood samples were obtained from recipients approximately 28 days before transplant and at days 30, 100 and 180 after transplant. Nuclei Lysis Solution was used to extract genomic DNA from fresh or cryopreserved unfractionated peripheral blood mononuclear cells.

Sample: peripheral blood mononuclear cells, taken before stem cell transplant. This sequence was found in a man in his fifties or sixties with acute myeloid leukemia. Some clones in this sample may be carry-over from other donors' samples. The V gene is TRBV18 and the J gene is TRBJ1-1; TRBD1 could be the D gene, as 6 bases match. The CDR3 amino acid sequence is: CASSPFPTGNTEAFF. The bases read TGTGCCAGCTCACCTTTTCCGACAGGGAACACTGAAGCTTTCTTT.